The 25 T cell receptor beta chains reported below all come from one sample, sequenced in a study of T cell repertoires in cytomegalovirus infection. The antigens for these receptors are not known. TCRdb re-called the reads with MiXCR, one entry per CDR3 protein. The table includes 570,000 or so distinct CDR3 sequences, 40% detected once. The starting material was cultured PBMCs, obtained from culture after CMV antigen stimulation. The receptors were sampled from a human donor in good health (CMV status not recorded). Some clones in this sample may be carry-over from other donors' samples.

This clonotype was picked up a small number of times. Written as DNA, the CDR3 is TGCAGTGCAGAGGATTCGACTAGCGGGAACTACGAGCAGTACTTC. It specifies CSAEDSTSGNYEQYF. The chain carries TRBV20-1 and TRBJ2-7; 11 bases line up with TRBD2. Looked up from germline, CDR1 is DFQATT and CDR2 is SNEGSKA (reference sequence). J was trimmed by 3 bases and V by 6 bases; bases with no gene match: 10. The CDR3 loop spans 15 amino acids.

The V gene is TRBV6-6, the J gene TRBJ2-3; D not resolved. Trimming took 4 bases from V and 4 from J, leaving 12 bases between them. Germline V gene lookup returns CDR1 MNHNY and CDR2 SVGAGI (reference sequence). The CDR3 extends over 14 amino acids. CDR3 region: CASSSWLGADTQYF. The CDR3 bases are TGTGCCAGCAGTTCTTGGCTGGGCGCAGATACGCAGTATTTT.

V is TRBV5-6 and J is TRBJ2-7; TRBD2 is a possible D gene (6 bases). Germline assignment: CDR1 SGHDT and CDR2 YYEEEE. Trimming shortened V by 2 bases and J by 7 bases, and 22 bases separated the two germline ends. The CDR3 totals 16 residues. The CDR3 DNA sequence: TGTGCCAGCAGCTTTCGCCCATCGATCCCGGCGGGGGAGCAGTACTTC. Its translation is CASSFRPSIPAGEQYF.

The gene calls are TRBV27 and TRBJ2-6, with 12 bases lining up with TRBD2. The germline CDR1 and CDR2 sequences are MNHEY and SMNVEV (reference sequence). J gave up 2 bases and V 4 bases, and 3 bases lay outside the gene matches. The CDR3 covers 17 residues. The CDR3 nucleotides are TGTGCCAGCAGTTCCCTAGCGGGAGGGCCTGGGGCCAACGTCCTGACTTTC. Translating gives CASSSLAGGPGANVLTF.

Only one count was recorded for this clonotype. The chain recombines TRBV20-1 with TRBJ2-1; D not certain. CDR1 is DFQATT, CDR2 SNEGSKA, per germline (reference sequence). The CDR3 contains 14 residues. Trimming cost V 4 bases and J 1 base, with 11 bases left between them. CDR3 residues: CSANRVGSYNEQFF. CDR3 nucleotides: TGCAGTGCTAACCGGGTGGGGTCCTACAATGAGCAGTTCTTC.

This clonotype turned up a few times. This chain connects TRBV7-2 to TRBJ2-1; 9 positions match TRBD2. This CDR3 comprises 12 residues. Per germline, CDR1 SGHTA and CDR2 FQGNSA. Trimming cost V 2 bases and J 14 bases; bases outside gene matches: 4. The CDR3 reads CASSLPGLAKFF. The CDR3 nucleotides are TGTGCCAGCAGCTTACCTGGACTAGCGAAGTTCTTC.

This chain uses TRBV28 with TRBJ2-1; perhaps TRBD2 as D (6 bases). Between the trimmed V and J ends, which lost 1 base and 4 bases, there was a span of 17 bases. The CDR3 has 17 amino acids. The germline V gene has CDR1 MDHEN and CDR2 SYDVKM. The CDR3 here is CASSLFGSAGGYNEQFF. CDR3 coding DNA: TGTGCCAGCAGTTTATTTGGTAGCGCCGGGGGATACAATGAGCAGTTCTTC.

The chain couples TRBV7-8 to TRBJ1-1; D not certain. This CDR3 comprises 15 residues. Per germline, CDR1 SGHVS and CDR2 FQNEAQ. The V and J ends lost 2 bases and 5 bases respectively, with 15 bases between them. The CDR3: CASSLLRARGTEAFF. For the CDR3, the DNA is TGTGCCAGCAGCTTATTGCGGGCGAGAGGAACTGAAGCTTTCTTT.

V is TRBV18 and J is TRBJ2-1; perhaps TRBD2 as D (5 bases). Germline CDR1 reads KGHSH; CDR2 reads LQKENI. CDR3 length: 16 residues. V shed 0 bases and J shed 6 bases, with 15 bases lying between them. CDR3 region: CASSPPAGGSGNEQFF. The CDR3 DNA reads as TGTGCCAGCTCACCACCAGCAGGAGGAAGCGGCAATGAGCAGTTCTTC.

The rearrangement links TRBV7-2 to TRBJ2-7, with D possibly being TRBD1 (5 bases). Germline loops: CDR1 SGHTA, CDR2 FQGNSA. V gave up 5 bases and J gave up 4 bases, with 24 bases separating them. The CDR3 contains 17 residues. As DNA, the CDR3 is TGTGCCAGCAGCACAAGTAGTGGTAGACTTGGGGCTTACGAGCAGTACTTC. Protein sequence: CASSTSSGRLGAYEQYF. Supplemented by reference TRBV7-2 and TRBJ2-7, the full variable domain reads GAGVSQSPSNKVTEKGKDVELRCDPISGHTALYWYRQSLGQGLEFLIYFQGNSAPDKSGLPSDRFSAERTGGSVSTLTIQRTQQEDSAVYLCASSTSSGRLGAYEQYFGPGTRLTVT.

This rearrangement joins TRBV20-1 to TRBJ2-2, with D perhaps TRBD2 (6 bases). V lost 1 base and J 3 bases, leaving 9 bases between the germline ends. This CDR3 region has 14 residues. Looked up from germline, CDR1 is DFQATT and CDR2 is SNEGSKA (reference sequence). Here the CDR3 reads CSARVREDTGELFF. As DNA, the CDR3 is TGCAGTGCTAGAGTGAGGGAGGACACCGGGGAGCTGTTTTTT.

The CDR3 loop reads CASSRAQGGYGYTF. CDR3 DNA: TGTGCCAGTAGTAGGGCCCAAGGCGGCTATGGCTACACCTTC. The V gene is TRBV19, the J gene TRBJ1-2; D gene ambiguous. V was pared by 4 bases and J by 4 bases, with 13 bases between. CDR1 is LNHDA and CDR2 is SQIVND in the germline V gene (reference sequence). CDR3 length equals 14 residues.

This chain connects TRBV6-5 to TRBJ2-3; no clear D. Trimming removed 5 bases from V and 7 bases from J, with 16 bases in between. CDR3 length: 14 amino acids. The germline V gene encodes CDR1 MNHEY and CDR2 SVGAGI. CDR3 in DNA: TGTGCCAGCAGTGAACCTGGCCTAGTATATACGCAGTATTTT. This encodes CASSEPGLVYTQYF.

The V call is TRBV3-1, the J call TRBJ1-2; the D gene is possibly TRBD1 (5 bases). Germline V gives CDR1 LGHDT, CDR2 YNNKEL (reference sequence). The length of the CDR3 is 12 residues. With 8 bases removed from V and 3 bases from J, the gap between germline ends came to 10 bases. CDR3 nucleotide sequence: TGTGCCAGCGGGGACGGCTACTATGGCTACACCTTC. It translates to CASGDGYYGYTF.

This clonotype has just a few counts. The V call is TRBV4-1, the J call TRBJ2-7; 9 bases match TRBD2. The CDR3 has 15 residues. Germline loops: CDR1 MGHRA, CDR2 YSYEKL. Losses at the gene ends were 1 base for V and 4 bases for J; bases not matched to a gene: 5. For the CDR3, the DNA is TGCGCCAGCAGCCAAGCACCGGGACTAGCTTACGAGCAGTACTTC. Its translation: CASSQAPGLAYEQYF.

This clonotype was seen only a few times. J is TRBJ2-3 and V is TRBV11-3, with a tentative D call TRBD2 (6 bases). Germline assignment: CDR1 SGHNT and CDR2 YENEEA. There are 13 residues in the CDR3. Trimming took 2 bases from V and 5 from J, leaving 8 bases between them. CDR3 sequence reads: CASSLMEGDTQYF. CDR3 DNA: TGTGCCAGCAGCTTAATGGAGGGAGATACGCAGTATTTT. The entire variable domain, with the rest obtained from reference TRBV11-3 and TRBJ2-3, is as follows: EAGVVQSPRYKIIEKKQPVAFWCNPISGHNTLYWYLQNLGQGPELLIRYENEEAVDDSQLPKDRFSAERLKGVDSTLKIQPAELGDSAVYLCASSLMEGDTQYFGPGTRLTVL.

The V call is TRBV20-1, the J call TRBJ2-5, with 7 bases that match TRBD1. The CDR3 covers 16 residues. CDR1 and CDR2 (germline): DFQATT, SNEGSKA (reference sequence). V lost 0 bases, J lost 2 bases, and 9 bases stayed unmatched. CDR3 DNA: TGCAGTGCTAGAGATCGGGTCAGGGGGTGGCAAGAGACCCAGTACTTC. Translating it yields CSARDRVRGWQETQYF.

The CDR3 reads CASSTRGSGRGTDTQYF. The CDR3 DNA follows: TGTGCCAGCAGTACCCGGGGTAGCGGGCGGGGCACAGATACGCAGTATTTT. The chain has TRBV28 and TRBJ2-3; TRBD2 aligns across 7 bases. This CDR3 region has 17 residues. J was trimmed by 1 base and V by 5 bases; bases with no gene match: 12. From germline, CDR1 is MDHEN and CDR2 SYDVKM.

This clonotype has just a few counts. The chain joins TRBV2 to TRBJ1-2; a possible D gene is TRBD1 (5 bases). CDR1 SNHLY and CDR2 FYNNEI come from the germline V gene. V gave up 2 bases and J gave up 4 bases, with 14 bases separating them. The CDR3 is 15 amino acids. The CDR3 DNA follows: TGTGCCAGCAGTGAAAGTGACTGGGACGCCTATGGCTACACCTTC. Protein sequence: CASSESDWDAYGYTF.

This rearrangement joins TRBV18 to TRBJ1-5; no firm D call. The length of the CDR3 is 14 residues. Trimming took 1 base from V and 3 from J, leaving 7 bases between them. Germline V lookup: CDR1 KGHSH, CDR2 LQKENI. In DNA form, the CDR3 reads TGTGCCAGCTCACCACAGGGTAACAATCAGCCCCAGCATTTT. This encodes CASSPQGNNQPQHF.

V and J are TRBV11-2 and TRBJ2-7, with TRBD2 matching 7 bases. V trimming: 6 bases; J trimming: 5 bases; junction bases outside the gene matches: 13. CDR3 length: 15 residues. Germline-derived CDR1 and CDR2 are SGHAT and FQNNGV. DNA for the CDR3: TGTGCCAGCAGTCGGCGGGGGATCCCCCAGGACGAGCAGTACTTC. Translation gives CASSRRGIPQDEQYF.

The gene calls are TRBV7-2 and TRBJ1-4; the D gene is possibly TRBD1 (6 bases). This CDR3 comprises 15 residues. The germline CDR1 and CDR2 sequences are SGHTA and FQGNSA. Trimming cost V 4 bases and J 0 bases, with 9 bases left between them. CDR3 in amino acids: CASSSGQTTNEKLFF. Here the CDR3 DNA reads TGTGCCAGCAGCTCCGGACAGACAACTAATGAAAAACTGTTTTTT.

This clonotype came up many times. The chain combines TRBV7-2 with TRBJ2-6; D gene uncertain. V was shortened by 5 bases and J by 6 bases, with 5 bases between the two germline ends. The CDR3 loop spans 12 amino acids. CDR1 SGHTA and CDR2 FQGNSA come from the germline V gene. CDR3 protein: CASSLPANVLTF. For the CDR3, the DNA is TGTGCCAGCAGCCTTCCGGCCAACGTCCTGACTTTC.

This clonotype was observed once. V is TRBV18 and J is TRBJ2-1; D remains unclear. CDR1 and CDR2 from the germline V gene are KGHSH and LQKENI. Trimming cost V 6 bases and J 9 bases, with 18 bases left between them. This CDR3 is built from 14 residues. In DNA, the CDR3 is TGTGCCAGCTCGGCCGACCGGAGTGCCGCTGAGCAGTTCTTC. Its translation: CASSADRSAAEQFF.

This clonotype was seen a handful of times. This sequence joins TRBV4-1 and TRBJ1-5, with 7 bases identical to TRBD1. The CDR3 spans 15 residues. Germline V lookup: CDR1 MGHRA, CDR2 YSYEKL. V was pared by 0 bases and J by 7 bases, with 6 bases of the junction left unmatched. The CDR3 reads CASSQEERGRQPQHF. The CDR3 region has the DNA TGCGCCAGCAGCCAAGAAGAAAGGGGGCGACAGCCCCAGCATTTT.